This TCR beta chain was retrieved from a study of human T cells and chemical hapten exposure. Overall study: There were weekly diphenylcyclopropenone doses to the scalp for patients throughout the roughly 25-week study. Overall study results and limits: There were significantly more large CDR3 similarity clusters among expanded TCRs than among controls. Once DPC sensitization occurred, TCRs above 1 in 1000 frequency showed no change.

Stated time point: patch test 2, 6 weeks after DPC sensitization. Described treatment: therapeutic diphenylcyclopropenone sensitization with weekly scalp DPC. This clonotype was seen many times. Its antigen is as yet unknown. TCRdb re-called the RACE reads through MiXCR, storing one row per CDR3 protein. Of roughly 96,000 distinct CDR3 sequences in the sample, about 9.6% were seen once. J was trimmed by 1 base and V by 7 bases; bases with no gene match: 5. The germline V gene has CDR1 MNHEY and CDR2 SVGEGT. CDR3 length: 15 amino acids. The sequenced sample was whole blood, obtained in connection with sensitization to the hapten diphenylcyclopropenone (DPC). The chain couples TRBV6-2 or TRBV6-3 to TRBJ2-2; the match to TRBD2 covers 8 bases. This receptor was identified in a woman aged 40 to 50 with alopecia areata. Some clones in this sample may be carry-over from other donors' samples. In DNA form, the CDR3 reads TGTGCCAGCATCCGGGGGGGCAAGAACACCGGGGAGCTGTTTTTT. Residues: CASIRGGKNTGELFF.